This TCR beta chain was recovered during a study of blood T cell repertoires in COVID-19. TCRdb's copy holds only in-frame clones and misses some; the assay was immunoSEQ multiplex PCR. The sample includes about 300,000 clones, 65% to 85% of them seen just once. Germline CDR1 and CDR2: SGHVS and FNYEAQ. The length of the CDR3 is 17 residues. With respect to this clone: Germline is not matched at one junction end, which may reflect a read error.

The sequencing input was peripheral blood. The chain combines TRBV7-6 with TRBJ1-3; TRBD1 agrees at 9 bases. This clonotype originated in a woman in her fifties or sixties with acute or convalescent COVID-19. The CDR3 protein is CASTLWDRASSGNTIYF. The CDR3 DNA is TGTGCCAGCACCTTATGGGACAGGGCGAGCTCTGGAAACACCATATATTTT.